A single sample is the source of the 25 T cell receptor beta chains below, sequenced in a study of cytomegalovirus exposure and HLA in healthy donors. The PCR employed 60 Vbeta primers together with 13 Jbeta primers. Profiled with immunoSEQ multiplex PCR; TCRdb holds only in-frame clones, not every one. The sample yields some 130,000 clones, around 80% seen once. Sequenced: PBMCs. The receptors originated from a man between 25 and 39 years old in good health and CMV-seronegative.

Only a few counts were recorded for this clone. The chain carries TRBV19 and TRBJ1-1, with 7 bases fitting TRBD1. The CDR3 has 14 amino acids. V shed 5 bases and J 1 base; nucleotides not matched to a gene: 4. Germline V gene lookup returns CDR1 LNHDA and CDR2 SQIVND (reference sequence). CDR3 DNA sequence: TGTGCCAGTAGTCTCCCAGGGGGGAACACTGAAGCTTTCTTT. Translation gives CASSLPGGNTEAFF.

This clone was seen once. The rearrangement joins TRBV18 to TRBJ2-7, with D possibly TRBD1 on 7 matching bases. V was cut by 6 bases and J by 2 bases, with 17 bases left in between. CDR3 size: 15 residues. The germline gives CDR1 KGHSH, CDR2 LQKENI. The CDR3 DNA follows: TGTGCCAGCTCCCCAGTGGGCAGGGGGGCCTACGAGCAGTACTTC. Translated, it gives CASSPVGRGAYEQYF.

This chain links TRBV27 with TRBJ2-7; D unclear. Trimming took 2 bases from V and 1 from J, leaving 12 bases between them. Looked up from germline, CDR1 is MNHEY and CDR2 is SMNVEV (reference sequence). The CDR3 spans 15 residues. CDR3 coding DNA: TGTGCCAGCAGTTTAGACGGGTACTTGTCCTACGAGCAGTACTTC. Residues: CASSLDGYLSYEQYF.

The rearrangement uses TRBV27 and TRBJ2-7, with D uncertain. The CDR3 spans 13 residues. V was clipped by 6 bases and J by 3 bases, with 12 bases between them. Germline V gene lookup returns CDR1 MNHEY and CDR2 SMNVEV (reference sequence). For the CDR3, the DNA is TGTGCCAGCAGCTCAACACCTGTCTACGAGCAGTACTTC. As protein: CASSSTPVYEQYF.

V is TRBV5-1 and J is TRBJ2-7, with TRBD2 matching 12 bases. The CDR3 is made up of 15 amino acids. V was pared by 4 bases and J by 2 bases, with 4 bases of the junction left unmatched. The germline V gene encodes CDR1 SGHRS and CDR2 YFSETQ. The CDR3 here is CASSPGTSGPYEQYF. CDR3 coding DNA: TGCGCCAGCAGCCCGGGGACTAGCGGGCCCTACGAGCAGTACTTC.

The rearrangement joins TRBV19 to TRBJ2-7, with D perhaps matching TRBD1 (5 bases). V lost 3 bases, J lost 7 bases, and 16 bases lay in between. The CDR3 runs 14 residues. Germline V gene lookup returns CDR1 LNHDA and CDR2 SQIVND (reference sequence). CDR3 protein: CASSMWGALVEQYF. The CDR3 DNA is TGTGCCAGTAGTATGTGGGGCGCGCTGGTGGAGCAGTACTTC.

The table lists this clone with a few counts. The rearrangement joins TRBV7-9 to TRBJ2-7; a weak D match, TRBD1 (5 bases). Between the trimmed V and J ends, which lost 4 bases and 1 base, there was a span of 11 bases. The germline gives CDR1 SEHNR, CDR2 FQNEAQ (reference sequence). This CDR3 comprises 14 residues. As DNA, the CDR3 is TGTGCCAGCAGCTGGGCAGGGCTGTCCTACGAGCAGTACTTC. This codes for CASSWAGLSYEQYF.

The chain is built from TRBV18 and TRBJ2-1, with D possibly TRBD2 on 6 matching bases. CDR3 length: 14 residues. Per germline, CDR1 KGHSH and CDR2 LQKENI. Trimming shortened V by 0 bases and J by 7 bases, and 10 bases separated the two germline ends. CDR3 nucleotide sequence: TGTGCCAGCTCACCACCGGGGACTTCGAATGAGCAGTTCTTC. As protein: CASSPPGTSNEQFF.

CDR3 sequence reads: CASSDPPEPLGCYEQYF. The CDR3, as DNA: TGTGCCAGCAGTGACCCGCCGGAGCCCCTCGGGTGTTACGAGCAGTACTTC. This chain uses TRBV6-4 with TRBJ2-7, with D unresolved. With 2 bases removed from V and 4 bases from J, the gap between germline ends came to 21 bases. CDR3 length equals 17 residues. The germline V gene encodes CDR1 MRHNA and CDR2 SNTAGT.

This clone appeared once. The chain is built from TRBV21-1 and TRBJ2-7; the table assigns TRBD2, which was not confirmed against the DNA. TRBV21-1 is a listed pseudogene. The CDR3 has 15 residues. CDR3 sequence: CASSSLGGRRYEQYF. DNA for the CDR3: TGTGCCAGCAGCTCCCTCGGGGGAAGACGGTACGAGCAGTACTTC.

The V call is TRBV28, the J call TRBJ2-3; 10 bases agree with TRBD2. CDR1 is MDHEN and CDR2 is SYDVKM in the germline V gene. This CDR3 contains 19 residues. Trimming removed 4 bases from V and 0 bases from J; junction bases left unmatched: 13. The CDR3 region is CASSSLLLAGTTSTDTQYF. In DNA, the CDR3 is TGTGCCAGCAGTTCCTTATTACTAGCGGGGACAACTAGCACAGATACGCAGTATTTT.

This chain joins TRBV18 and TRBJ2-2; TRBD2 matches 7 bases. The germline CDR1 and CDR2 sequences are KGHSH and LQKENI. Trimming cost V 0 bases and J 3 bases; bases outside gene matches: 4. This CDR3 has 16 residues. CDR3 DNA: TGTGCCAGCTCACCACCGGGGGGGAGCGACACCGGGGAGCTGTTTTTT. Translating gives CASSPPGGSDTGELFF.

This chain joins TRBV7-9 and TRBJ1-1, with TRBD1 as a possible D gene (5 bases). CDR1 is SEHNR, CDR2 FQNEAQ, per germline (reference sequence). The germline V and J ends were trimmed by 3 bases and 8 bases, with 7 bases remaining between them. This CDR3 is 11 amino acids long. The CDR3 DNA reads as TGTGCCAGCAGCTTTGGACACGAAGCTTTCTTT. This translates into CASSFGHEAFF.

The V and J genes are TRBV4-3 and TRBJ1-4; TRBD1 is a possible D gene (5 bases). V was trimmed by 1 base and J by 7 bases, leaving 10 bases between them. The CDR3 contains 14 residues. Germline CDR1 LGHNA, CDR2 YSLEER. The CDR3 region has the DNA TGCGCCAGCAGCCAAGGGCAGGGAGGTGAAAAACTGTTTTTT. It encodes CASSQGQGGEKLFF.

The chain has TRBV7-2 and TRBJ2-5; possibly TRBD1 for D (5 bases). V was clipped by 1 base and J by 3 bases, with 9 bases between them. Germline lookup yields CDR1 SGHTA and CDR2 FQGNSA. The CDR3 spans 14 residues. DNA of the CDR3: TGTGCCAGCAGCTTAGTGAGCAGGGAAGAGACCCAGTACTTC. Translated, it gives CASSLVSREETQYF.

CDR3: CASSSNRASPNEQFF. CDR3 DNA sequence: TGTGCCAGCAGTTCAAACAGGGCCTCGCCGAATGAGCAGTTCTTC. The chain links TRBV27 to TRBJ2-1; D perhaps matches TRBD1 (6 bases). The CDR3 covers 15 residues. Trimming removed 4 bases from V and 7 bases from J, with 17 bases in between. CDR1 and CDR2 from the germline V gene are MNHEY and SMNVEV (reference sequence).

CDR3 in DNA: TGTGCCAGCAGCAATATCGGGGGGGTGTTTGCTGAAGCTTTCTTT. The encoded protein is CASSNIGGVFAEAFF. The chain links TRBV7-2 to TRBJ1-1, with D maybe TRBD1 (5 bases). The V gene lost 5 bases and the J gene lost 6 bases, with 19 bases spanning the gap. The CDR3 sequence is 15 residues long. Germline V gene sequence: CDR1 SGHTA, CDR2 FQGNSA.

This chain links TRBV5-1 with TRBJ2-5, with D possibly being TRBD1 (5 bases). CDR1 SGHRS and CDR2 YFSETQ come from the germline V gene. The CDR3 runs to 14 residues. The V end was cut by 0 bases, the J end by 4 bases, with 10 bases between. In DNA form, the CDR3 reads TGCGCCAGCAGCTTGGGTAGGGGTAGAGAGACCCAGTACTTC. Encoded protein: CASSLGRGRETQYF.

The chain couples TRBV2 to TRBJ1-5, with unresolved D. Germline V gives CDR1 SNHLY, CDR2 FYNNEI. The CDR3 totals 14 residues. Trimming removed 2 bases from V and 2 bases from J, with 7 bases in between. CDR3 coding DNA: TGTGCCAGCAGTGAAAGAACAGGCAATCAGCCCCAGCATTTT. Translation gives CASSERTGNQPQHF. Full variable domain (rest looked up from reference TRBV2 and TRBJ1-5): EPEVTQTPSHQVTQMGQEVILRCVPISNHLYFYWYRQILGQKVEFLVSFYNNEISEKSEIFDDQFSVERPDGSNFTLKIRSTKLEDSAMYFCASSERTGNQPQHFGDGTRLSIL.

The genes are TRBV7-2 and TRBJ1-2; possible D gene TRBD1, 5 bases. Germline V gives CDR1 SGHTA, CDR2 FQGNSA. This CDR3 is 15 amino acids long. Between the trimmed V and J ends, which lost 4 bases and 1 base, there was a span of 13 bases. CDR3 nucleotides: TGTGCCAGCAGCTGGGGGGAGCGGATTAACTATGGCTACACCTTC. Its protein is CASSWGERINYGYTF.

The genes are TRBV11-3 and TRBJ2-2; 9 bases are a match to TRBD2. CDR3 length: 17 residues. J gave up 1 base and V 0 bases, and 3 bases lay outside the gene matches. Germline assignment: CDR1 SGHNT and CDR2 YENEEA. The CDR3, as DNA: TGTGCCAGCAGCTTAGATCTGACTAGCGGGAACACCGGGGAGCTGTTTTTT. Its translation is CASSLDLTSGNTGELFF. Drawing the rest from reference TRBV11-3 and TRBJ2-2, the complete variable domain is EAGVVQSPRYKIIEKKQPVAFWCNPISGHNTLYWYLQNLGQGPELLIRYENEEAVDDSQLPKDRFSAERLKGVDSTLKIQPAELGDSAVYLCASSLDLTSGNTGELFFGEGSRLTVL.

V is TRBV10-3 and J is TRBJ2-1; 7 nucleotides line up with TRBD1. The CDR3 length is 15 residues. CDR1 ENHRY and CDR2 SYGVKD come from the germline V gene. CDR3 residues: CATLKRDSSYNEQFF. Written as DNA, the CDR3 is TGTGCAACCCTAAAACGGGACAGCTCCTACAATGAGCAGTTCTTC.

This sequence joins TRBV10-1 and TRBJ2-1; 7 bases are a match to TRBD1. This CDR3 spans 14 amino acids. CDR1 and CDR2 (germline): WNHNN, SYGVQD (reference sequence). The J segment lost 3 bases and the V segment lost 5 bases, leaving 4 bases of the junction unmatched. The CDR3 bases are TGCGCCAGCAGTCTTAGGGACAGCTACAATGAGCAGTTCTTC. Translated: CASSLRDSYNEQFF.

The rearrangement joins TRBV6-6 to TRBJ2-7; the D gene is possibly TRBD1 (6 bases). The CDR3 contains 13 residues. The germline V gene has CDR1 MNHNY and CDR2 SVGAGI (reference sequence). The V gene lost 4 bases and the J gene lost 3 bases, with 10 bases spanning the gap. For the CDR3, the DNA is TGTGCCAGCAGTTCCACACAGGGCTACGAGCAGTACTTC. It translates to CASSSTQGYEQYF.

As DNA, the CDR3 is TGTGCCAGCAGCTTAGTAGCAGGGGGTACATCCTATGGCTACACCTTC. This sequence encodes CASSLVAGGTSYGYTF. The V gene is TRBV7-2, the J gene TRBJ1-2, with 7 positions matching TRBD1. The CDR3 runs 16 residues. Germline-derived CDR1 and CDR2 are SGHTA and FQGNSA. Trimming at V came to 1 base and at J to 4 bases, leaving 9 bases not matched to a gene.